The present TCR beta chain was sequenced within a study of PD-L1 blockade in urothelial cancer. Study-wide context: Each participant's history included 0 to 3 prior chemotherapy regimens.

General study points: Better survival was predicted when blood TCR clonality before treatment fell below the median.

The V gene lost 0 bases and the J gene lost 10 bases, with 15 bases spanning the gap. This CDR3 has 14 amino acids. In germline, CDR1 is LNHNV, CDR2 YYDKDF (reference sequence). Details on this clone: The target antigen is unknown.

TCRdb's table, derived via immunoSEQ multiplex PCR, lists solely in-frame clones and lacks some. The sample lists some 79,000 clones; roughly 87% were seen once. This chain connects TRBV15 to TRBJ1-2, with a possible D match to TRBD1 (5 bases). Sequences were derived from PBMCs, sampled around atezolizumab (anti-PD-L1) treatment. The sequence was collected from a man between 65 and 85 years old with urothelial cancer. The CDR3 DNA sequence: TGTGCCACCAGCAGAGATCTTCGACAGCAGGACTACACCTTC. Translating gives CATSRDLRQQDYTF.